Described below is a single T cell receptor beta chain sequence and its context. CDR1 and CDR2 (germline): KGHSH, LQKENI. CDR3 length equals 16 residues. The trim removed 0 bases at V and 2 bases at J, leaving 6 bases unmatched. This entry belongs to a study of T cell changes during pregnancy in multiple sclerosis. This table comes from immunoSEQ multiplex PCR, and its TCRdb copy is limited to in-frame clones, with some not included. The table shows about 24,000 clones, with about 88% occurring only once. The specimen was CD8+ T cells from peripheral blood mononuclear cells, collected in the third trimester of pregnancy. The chain couples TRBV18 to TRBJ1-1; the match to TRBD1 covers 7 bases. This receptor was identified in a female donor in good health, enrolled as a control in a pregnancy study. In DNA form, the CDR3 reads TGTGCCAGCTCACCACCGGGGACAGATTTAAACACTGAAGCTTTCTTT. Amino acids: CASSPPGTDLNTEAFF. Full variable domain (missing parts from reference TRBV18 and TRBJ1-1): NAGVMQNPRHLVRRRGQEARLRCSPMKGHSHVYWYRQLPEEGLKFMVYLQKENIIDESGMPKERFSAEFPKEGPSILRIQQVVRGDSAAYFCASSPPGTDLNTEAFFGQGTRLTVV.